Listed below are T cell receptor beta chains from one sample, sequenced in a study of CD8 T cells in ankylosing spondylitis. MiXCR was run by TCRdb on the 5' RACE reads, yielding one entry per CDR3 protein. The sample records fewer than 200,000 distinct CDR3 sequences, about 20% being singletons. The specimen sequenced was blood, either unsorted or a sorted T cell fraction (not recorded which). The origin of the receptors is a male donor aged 5-29 years with ankylosing spondylitis or in good health (not recorded which). Each CDR3 is given with its conserved first and last residue. Each record gives: V gene, J gene, clone size, D gene, CDR3 DNA, CDR3 protein. The D gene is left open where the match is weak. Size values are once, few and many counts, or a class for expanded clones, and some rows have none.

V: TRBV20-1
J: TRBJ2-7
size: NA
D: NA
DNA: TGCAGTGCTAGAGATCTAGAGCTCTCCTACGAGCAGTACTTC
CDR3: CSARDLELSYEQYF

V: TRBV7-8
J: TRBJ1-5
size: few
D: NA
DNA: TGTGCCAGCAGCTTTGACAGAGGTCGGACCTATCAGCCCCAGCATTTT
CDR3: CASSFDRGRTYQPQHF

V: TRBV7-3
J: TRBJ2-3
size: many
D: NA
DNA: TGTGCCAGCAGCTCCGGGACTAGCACAGATACGCAGTATTTT
CDR3: CASSSGTSTDTQYF

V: TRBV7-2
J: TRBJ1-3
size: many
D: TRBD1
DNA: TGTGCCAGCAGACGTGGACAGGGCCTTTGGGACACCATATATTTT
CDR3: CASRRGQGLWDTIYF

V: TRBV29-1
J: TRBJ2-1
size: many
D: NA
DNA: TGCAGCGTTGCTCAGGGGCCAGGGGAGCAGTTCTTC
CDR3: CSVAQGPGEQFF

V: TRBV12-3/TRBV12-4
J: TRBJ2-7
size: many
D: NA
DNA: TGTGCCAGCAGGGGGACTGAGCGACCCCCCAACGAGCAGTACTTC
CDR3: CASRGTERPPNEQYF

V: TRBV6-5
J: TRBJ2-1
size: NA
D: TRBD2
DNA: TGTGCCAGCAGACCGGGACTAGCGGGAGTTAGTGAGCAGTTCTTC
CDR3: CASRPGLAGVSEQFF

V: TRBV11-2
J: TRBJ2-5
size: many
D: TRBD2
DNA: TGTGCCAGCAGCTCGCCTCTACTAGCGTTCCAGTACTTC
CDR3: CASSSPLLAFQYF

V: TRBV2
J: TRBJ1-1
size: many
D: NA
DNA: TGTGCCAGCAGTGACCGGACGGCCCTGATGGAAGCTTTCTTT
CDR3: CASSDRTALMEAFF

V: TRBV20-1
J: TRBJ2-7
size: NA
D: TRBD2
DNA: TGCAGTGCCACCCTAGCGGGAGGGCCTTACGAGCAGTACTTC
CDR3: CSATLAGGPYEQYF

V: TRBV25-1
J: TRBJ1-6
size: NA
D: TRBD1
DNA: TGTGCCAGCAGTACCCGGACAGGTTCACCCCTCCACTTT
CDR3: CASSTRTGSPLHF

V: TRBV28
J: TRBJ1-5
size: many
D: NA
DNA: TGTGCCAGCAGCGAAGGTTATAGCAATCAGCCCCAGCATTTT
CDR3: CASSEGYSNQPQHF

V: TRBV20-1
J: TRBJ2-3
size: many
D: NA
DNA: TGCAGTCCCATATATTGGGCTGGATACACAGATACGCAGTATTTT
CDR3: CSPIYWAGYTDTQYF

V: TRBV5-1
J: TRBJ2-5
size: many
D: NA
DNA: TGCGCCAGCAGCTTGGCGGGACGGACCCAAGAGACCCAGTACTTC
CDR3: CASSLAGRTQETQYF

V: TRBV29-1
J: TRBJ1-1
size: many
D: NA
DNA: TGCAGCGTTGATGGGAACACTGAAGCTTTCTTT
CDR3: CSVDGNTEAFF

V: TRBV5-1
J: TRBJ2-1
size: many
D: NA
DNA: TGCGCCAGCCGTCCGGAGTTGACTAGTTTTGAGCAGTTCTTC
CDR3: CASRPELTSFEQFF

V: TRBV9
J: TRBJ1-1
size: many
D: NA
DNA: TGTGCCAGCAGCCTCCCCGGGCCCAACACTGAAGCTTTCTTT
CDR3: CASSLPGPNTEAFF

V: TRBV12-3/TRBV12-4
J: TRBJ1-6
size: many
D: NA
DNA: TGTGCCAGCAGCGAGGACAGCGCGGAAACGTTCCTCCACTTT
CDR3: CASSEDSAETFLHF

V: TRBV25-1
J: TRBJ2-1
size: many
D: NA
DNA: TGTGCCAGCAGTGAAAGTCGACAGTTCTACAATGAGCAGTTCTTC
CDR3: CASSESRQFYNEQFF

V: TRBV11-2
J: TRBJ2-7
size: many
D: NA
DNA: TGTGCCAGCAGCTTCCAAGGGCCTTCCTACGAGCAGTACTTC
CDR3: CASSFQGPSYEQYF

V: TRBV4-3
J: TRBJ1-2
size: many
D: TRBD1
DNA: TGCGCCAGCAGCCAGGAGACAGGGGAGTTTTACGGCTACACCTTC
CDR3: CASSQETGEFYGYTF

V: TRBV7-8
J: TRBJ1-5
size: many
D: NA
DNA: TGTGCCAGCAGCAAACCTGGGGGGCAGCCCCAGCATTTT
CDR3: CASSKPGGQPQHF